The 8 T cell receptor beta chains below all came from one sample that was sequenced in a study of cytomegalovirus exposure and HLA in healthy donors. The PCR made use of 60 Vbeta and 13 Jbeta primers. TCRdb's copy holds only in-frame clones and misses some; the assay was immunoSEQ multiplex PCR. Among 130,000 to 150,000 clones, around 79% were seen once, and the ten largest hold approximately 6.3%. The sequenced sample was PBMCs. All receptors come from a woman aged 40 to 50 in good health and CMV-seropositive.

The chain couples TRBV6-5 to TRBJ2-5; no reliable D call. The CDR3 runs 14 residues. The germline gives CDR1 MNHEY, CDR2 SVGAGI. With 6 bases removed from V and 4 bases from J, the gap between germline ends came to 15 bases. CDR3 bases: TGTGCCAGCAGCCGTCCCGGCGGAGTAGAGACCCAGTACTTC. It is translated as CASSRPGGVETQYF.

The rearrangement joins TRBV28 to TRBJ1-2, with 7 bases identical to TRBD1. Germline V CDR1 and CDR2: MDHEN, SYDVKM. The CDR3 has 13 amino acids. Trimming cost V 6 bases and J 8 bases; bases outside gene matches: 9. Written as DNA, the CDR3 is TGTGCCAGCAGCCCCCGGGACAGAGGCGGCTACACCTTC. Amino acids: CASSPRDRGGYTF.

The chain carries TRBV5-5 and TRBJ1-4, with D maybe TRBD1 (5 bases). This CDR3 comprises 15 residues. The V gene's germline CDR1 is SGHKS and CDR2 YYEKEE (reference sequence). Between the trimmed V and J ends, which lost 0 bases and 8 bases, there was a span of 14 bases. CDR3 in DNA: TGTGCCAGCAGCTTGGGACATCTCAAGGGGGAAAAACTGTTTTTT. Encoded protein: CASSLGHLKGEKLFF.

V gene TRBV5-1 combines with J gene TRBJ1-5; D gene unclear. Trimming left V 0 bases short and J 4 bases short, with 11 bases between. Germline CDR1 is SGHRS and CDR2 is YFSETQ. This CDR3 is built from 15 residues. CDR3 loop: CASSLAGEKNQPQHF. The CDR3 coding sequence is TGCGCCAGCAGCTTGGCCGGGGAGAAGAATCAGCCCCAGCATTTT.

The CDR3 is CASSLAGGLEDTQYF. As DNA, the CDR3 is TGTGCCAGCAGCTTAGCGGGGGGGCTTGAAGATACGCAGTATTTT. This chain uses TRBV5-6 with TRBJ2-3; 10 bases fit TRBD2. Unmatched junction bases numbered 5, after V lost 2 bases and J lost 5 bases. Per germline, CDR1 SGHDT and CDR2 YYEEEE. The CDR3 length is 15 residues.

V usage is TRBV27 and J usage is TRBJ1-1, with D tentatively TRBD1 (6 bases). The CDR3 spans 14 residues. V gave up 5 bases and J gave up 4 bases, with 14 bases separating them. Germline loops: CDR1 MNHEY, CDR2 SMNVEV (reference sequence). CDR3 sequence: CASSLMGGPTEAFF. CDR3 bases: TGTGCCAGCAGTCTGATGGGGGGGCCCACTGAAGCTTTCTTT.

The V gene is TRBV2, the J gene TRBJ1-4; no definite D call. Looked up from germline, CDR1 is SNHLY and CDR2 is FYNNEI. The CDR3 is made up of 13 amino acids. The germline V and J ends were trimmed by 4 bases and 4 bases, with 7 bases remaining between them. This chain's CDR3 is CASSVEVNEKLFF. The CDR3 nucleotides are TGTGCCAGCAGTGTAGAGGTTAATGAAAAACTGTTTTTT.

The chain links TRBV5-4 to TRBJ2-2; maybe TRBD1 (5 bases). Germline assignment: CDR1 SGHNT and CDR2 YYREEE (reference sequence). The CDR3 length is 15 residues. The V gene lost 0 bases and the J gene lost 4 bases, with 10 bases spanning the gap. CDR3 DNA: TGTGCCAGCAGCTTGGCCGGCAGGGCCACCGGGGAGCTGTTTTTT. Amino acid sequence: CASSLAGRATGELFF.